This TCR beta chain was documented in a study of T cell responses to AZD1222 COVID-19 vaccine (dated by TCRdb to 2020 to 2022). Study-wide context: A total of 230 to 250 trial participants underwent TCR sequencing, of whom about 200 had received two doses of AZD1222 and around 25 had received two doses of the MenACWY control vaccine. Enrollment into the trials was organized by age into subgroups of 18-55, 56-69 and 70-plus years, and those subgroups contained 148, 28 and 57 TCR-sequenced participants, respectively. Broader findings and caveats from the paper: Because no day 14 peak-response samples were available, repertoires were characterized only after the peak T cell response. After two AZD1222 doses, both the breadth and the depth of spike-specific TCRs were significantly higher than at day 0 and than in MenACWY recipients. Epitopes outside the regions mutated in the B.1.351 and B.1.1.7 variants were reportedly recognized by nearly half of the unique spike-specific TCRs. Participants were mostly white British and included more females than males, and it was suggested by the authors that clonal diversity may have been underestimated. The 56-69-year group was small, and its depth increase did not reach significance, likely because of low power. Vaccine-associated CD4 TCRs spanned the whole spike protein, with dominant responses in regions 160-218 and 743-854. Only five to seven AZD1222 recipients were SARS-CoV-2 seropositive at baseline, limiting conclusions about previously exposed vaccinees.

Reading the label with the study, this specimen's time point is: about 28 days (+/-7) after the second vaccine dose. AZD1222 recipients given second doses at about 4 weeks or at about 12 weeks were pooled, since spike-specific TCR depth and breadth were not found to differ between the two schedules. Vaccinee samples came from UK trials COV001 and COV002, including a single-blind randomized controlled phase 2/3 trial of AZD1222 (ChAdOx1 nCoV-19) in healthy adults. Trial participant PBMC samples were collected at day 0 and day 28 after the second dose for TCRbeta chain sequencing. This clone was found once. The antigen this receptor binds is unknown. No much larger clone exists at a distance of one base, and base qualities are not known. The CDR3 regions of human TCRbeta chains were analyzed by immunosequencing. In the source study's methods: Repertoire TCRs were checked for matches against a reference library of SARS-CoV-2-specific TCRs that had been generated using the MIRA antigen-specificity platform. Breadth meant the fraction of unique TCRs that were SARS-CoV-2-associated, whereas depth meant the fraction of total T cells that were SARS-CoV-2-associated. Using the MIRA data, every spike-specific TCR was mapped to the spike region that the TCR reacted to and assigned to either a CD4 or a CD8 class. Log10-transformed breadth and depth values were compared by one-way ANOVA with Sidak's multiple comparisons tests. Held by TCRdb, this immuneACCESS table contains in-frame sequences only and omits some clones. Under half of the omission traces to an unresolved V gene where checked; the cause of the rest is unknown. The D gene and trimming were derived from the DNA, and the V and J assignments and clone size from that table. The sample table contains fewer than 85,000 clones; only one count was recorded for 87% of them. The leading ten clones occupy roughly 1.2% of the sample.

Material: peripheral blood, obtained 28 days after the second AZD1222 dose. The clonotype comes from an adult who received the AZD1222 COVID-19 vaccine.

The base sequence is TGTGCCAGCAGCGGACTGGGGGGGACTAGCACAGATACGCAGTATTTT. It specifies CASSGLGGTSTDTQYF. Recombination linked TRBV2 to TRBJ2-3; 7 bases in between match TRBD2. From the germline V gene, CDR1 is SNHLY and CDR2 is FYNNEI. The CDR3, from cysteine to phenylalanine, totals 16 residues. Solely the CDR3 DNA is kept, with 48 bases framed from the first base. Trimming accounts for 6 bases at V and 0 bases at J, while the number of junction bases matched to no gene is 9.